The 11 T cell receptor beta chains given below trace back to one sample, sequenced in a study of CXCR3-negative and CXCR3-positive naive CD8 T cells. The method, 5' RACE with UMI labels, was used to prepare the TRB cDNA libraries. Reprocessing the 5' RACE reads, TCRdb reports a single entry for every CDR3 protein and omits DNA. The sample holds 75,000 or so distinct CDR3 sequences. Sequenced sample: naive CXCR3- CD8+ T cells from blood. Sample subset: CD45RO-CCR7+CD27+CD95- naive CD8+ T cells lacking CXCR3 (TNR3-). The receptors derive from a human donor in good health. Some clones in this sample may be carry-over from other donors' samples.

The gene calls are TRBV11-3 and TRBJ1-1. From germline, CDR1 is SGHNT and CDR2 YENEEA. This CDR3 contains 13 residues. The CDR3 protein is CASSPATNTEAFF.

The chain recombines TRBV11-2 with TRBJ2-1; the D call from TCRdb, TRBD2, cannot be confirmed without DNA. Germline CDR1 reads SGHAT; CDR2 reads FQNNGV. This CDR3 comprises 16 residues. The CDR3 sequence is CASSPPTSGIHNEQFF.

The V gene is TRBV29-1, the J gene TRBJ1-6. Germline V gene data show CDR1 as SQVTM and CDR2 as ANQGSEA. CDR3 length equals 14 residues. This chain's CDR3 is CSVGEGWPNSPLHF.

This chain connects TRBV7-9 to TRBJ1-2; absent DNA, TCRdb's TRBD1 call cannot be checked. The germline V gene encodes CDR1 SEHNR and CDR2 FQNEAQ (reference sequence). The CDR3 is 13 amino acids. The CDR3 reads CASSLGAGYGYTF.

V is TRBV9 and J is TRBJ2-3. This CDR3 contains 17 residues. Germline-derived CDR1 and CDR2 are SGDLS and YYNGEE. Here the CDR3 reads CASSVDYGGQYTDTQYF.

This chain joins TRBV10-2 and TRBJ2-1; the D call of TRBD2 rests on TCRdb alone, since no DNA is present to check it. Germline V gives CDR1 WSHSY, CDR2 SAAADI. The CDR3 is made up of 14 amino acids. The chain's CDR3 is CASSEGLASNEQFF.

J is TRBJ2-1 and V is TRBV28; TCRdb reports TRBD1, a call that lacks DNA to check it against. This CDR3 contains 14 residues. CDR1 is MDHEN, CDR2 SYDVKM, per germline. The CDR3 sequence: CASSSPPLHAEQFF.

The rearrangement joins TRBV7-3 to TRBJ2-7. The germline CDR1 and CDR2 sequences are SGHTA and FQGTGA. The CDR3 spans 14 residues. CDR3 sequence reads: CASSLYESSYEQYF.

V and J are TRBV2 and TRBJ1-5; TCRdb's assignment of TRBD1 cannot be checked, as there is no DNA. The CDR3 consists of 14 residues. The V gene's germline CDR1 is SNHLY and CDR2 FYNNEI. This CDR3 reads CASSELPGAQPQHF.

The genes are TRBV15 and TRBJ1-6; TCRdb's D call of TRBD1 is untestable without DNA. The CDR3 covers 16 residues. The germline V gene encodes CDR1 LNHNV and CDR2 YYDKDF (reference sequence). The CDR3 region is CATSRDQWDIGSPLHF.

The rearrangement joins TRBV4-3 to TRBJ2-1; TCRdb picks TRBD2, but there is no DNA to check that call. The CDR3 totals 19 residues. CDR1 and CDR2 from the germline V gene are LGHNA and YSLEER. The CDR3 region is CASSQDGLAGAGSYNEQFF.